This note documents a single TCR beta chain sequence. This sample is drawn from a study of blood T cell repertoires in COVID-19. Across the whole study: Italy, Spain and the United States were the sources of the convalescent and acute COVID-19 samples. Sample material is recorded as cDNA or gDNA derived from T cells, B-cell-depleted T cells, or PBMCs.

Germline CDR1 reads SNHLY; CDR2 reads FYNNEI. Trimming took off 8 bases at V and 2 bases at J, with 18 bases between the two ends. This CDR3 is built from 16 residues. The Seattle patients, enrolled during active infection, were followed longitudinally. Authors' processing steps: Reference gene primer amplification gave estimated nucleated cell counts. Profiled with immunoSEQ multiplex PCR; TCRdb holds only in-frame clones, not every one. V, J and clone size are taken as reported in that table, and D and trimming were inferred from the DNA itself. The data show around 400,000 clones, around 87% seen once.

V and J are TRBV2 and TRBJ2-2; D is perhaps TRBD1 (6 bases). This clonotype was sampled from an older woman with COVID-19, enrolled during active disease. The sample taken for sequencing was peripheral blood. CDR3 bases: TGTGCCAGCTCTCAGGTCCGGGACACCAACACCGGGGAGCTGTTTTTT. Its translation is CASSQVRDTNTGELFF.